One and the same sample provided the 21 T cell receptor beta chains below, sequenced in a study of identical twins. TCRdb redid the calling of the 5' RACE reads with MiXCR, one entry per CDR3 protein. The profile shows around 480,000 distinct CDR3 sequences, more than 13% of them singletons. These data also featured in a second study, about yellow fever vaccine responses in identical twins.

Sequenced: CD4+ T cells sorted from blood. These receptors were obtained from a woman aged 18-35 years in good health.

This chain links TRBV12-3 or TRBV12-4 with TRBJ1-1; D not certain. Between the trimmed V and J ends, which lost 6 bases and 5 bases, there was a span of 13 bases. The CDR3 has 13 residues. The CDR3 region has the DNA TGTGCCAGCAGCCCACAGCGGGAGACTGAAGCTTTCTTT. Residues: CASSPQRETEAFF.

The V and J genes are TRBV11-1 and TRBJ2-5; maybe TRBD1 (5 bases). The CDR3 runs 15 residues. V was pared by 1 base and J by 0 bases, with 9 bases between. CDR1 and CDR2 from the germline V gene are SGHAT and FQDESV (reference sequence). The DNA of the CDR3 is TGTGCCAGCAGCTTAGGGGGCGAGTACCAAGAGACCCAGTACTTC. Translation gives CASSLGGEYQETQYF.

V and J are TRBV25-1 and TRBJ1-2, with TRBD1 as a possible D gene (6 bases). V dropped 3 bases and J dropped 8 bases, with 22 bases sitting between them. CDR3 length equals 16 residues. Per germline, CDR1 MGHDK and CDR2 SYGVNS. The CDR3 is CASSDEDIWGAQGYTF. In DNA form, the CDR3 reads TGTGCCAGCAGTGATGAGGACATATGGGGGGCTCAGGGCTACACCTTC.

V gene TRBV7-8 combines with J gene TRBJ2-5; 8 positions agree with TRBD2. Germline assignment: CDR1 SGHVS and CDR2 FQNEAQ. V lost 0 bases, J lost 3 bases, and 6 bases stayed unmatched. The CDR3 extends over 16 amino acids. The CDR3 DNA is TGTGCCAGCAGCTTAGCGGTAACTAGCGGAAAAGAGACCCAGTACTTC. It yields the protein CASSLAVTSGKETQYF.

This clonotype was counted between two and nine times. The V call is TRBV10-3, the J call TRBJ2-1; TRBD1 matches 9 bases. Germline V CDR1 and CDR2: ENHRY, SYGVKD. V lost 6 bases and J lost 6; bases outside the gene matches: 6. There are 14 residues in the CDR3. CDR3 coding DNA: TGTGCCATCAGCCCGACAGGGGGGATCAATGAGCAGTTCTTC. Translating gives CAISPTGGINEQFF.

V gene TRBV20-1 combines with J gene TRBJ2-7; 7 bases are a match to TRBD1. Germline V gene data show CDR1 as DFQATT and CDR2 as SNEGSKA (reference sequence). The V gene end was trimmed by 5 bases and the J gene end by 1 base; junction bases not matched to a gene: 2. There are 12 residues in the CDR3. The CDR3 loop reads CSAPTGSYEQYF. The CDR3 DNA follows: TGCAGTGCTCCGACAGGGTCCTACGAGCAGTACTTC.

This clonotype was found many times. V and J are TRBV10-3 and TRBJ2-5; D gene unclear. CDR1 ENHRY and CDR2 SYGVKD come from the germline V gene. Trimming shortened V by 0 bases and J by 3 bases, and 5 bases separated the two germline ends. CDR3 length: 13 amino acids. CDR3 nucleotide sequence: TGTGCCATCAGTGAGTCGACCGAAGAGACCCAGTACTTC. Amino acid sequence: CAISESTEETQYF.

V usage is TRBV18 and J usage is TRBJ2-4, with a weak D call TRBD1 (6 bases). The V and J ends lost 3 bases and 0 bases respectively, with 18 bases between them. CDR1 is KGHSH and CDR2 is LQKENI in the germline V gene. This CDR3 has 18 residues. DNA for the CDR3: TGTGCCAGCTCACCCCGTCGGACAGACGAAATAGCCAAAAACATTCAGTACTTC. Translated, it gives CASSPRRTDEIAKNIQYF. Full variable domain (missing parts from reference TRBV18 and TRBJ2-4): NAGVMQNPRHLVRRRGQEARLRCSPMKGHSHVYWYRQLPEEGLKFMVYLQKENIIDESGMPKERFSAEFPKEGPSILRIQQVVRGDSAAYFCASSPRRTDEIAKNIQYFGAGTRLSVL.

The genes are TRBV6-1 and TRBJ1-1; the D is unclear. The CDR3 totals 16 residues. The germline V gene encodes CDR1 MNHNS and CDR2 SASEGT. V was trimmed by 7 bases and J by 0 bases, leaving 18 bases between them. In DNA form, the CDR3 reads TGTGCCAGCACCCGATTCGGGTTTAGTATGAACACTGAAGCTTTCTTT. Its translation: CASTRFGFSMNTEAFF.

The CDR3 DNA reads TGCGCCAGCAACCCGGACAGCTCCTATAATTCACCCCTCCACTTT. Encoded protein: CASNPDSSYNSPLHF. The rearrangement joins TRBV4-1 to TRBJ1-6; possibly TRBD1 for D (6 bases). This CDR3 spans 15 amino acids. V was cut by 7 bases and J by 0 bases, with 10 bases left in between. Germline V gene lookup returns CDR1 MGHRA and CDR2 YSYEKL.

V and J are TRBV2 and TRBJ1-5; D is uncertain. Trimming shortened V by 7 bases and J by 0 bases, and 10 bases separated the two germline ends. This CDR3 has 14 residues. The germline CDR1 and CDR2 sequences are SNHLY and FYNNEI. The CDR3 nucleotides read TGTGCCAGCATGGCTGAGTATAGCAATCAGCCCCAGCATTTT. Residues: CASMAEYSNQPQHF.

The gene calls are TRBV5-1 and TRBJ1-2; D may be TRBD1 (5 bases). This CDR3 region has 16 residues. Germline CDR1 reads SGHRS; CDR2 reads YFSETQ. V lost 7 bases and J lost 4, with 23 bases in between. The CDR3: CASSMIEGPIVYGYTF. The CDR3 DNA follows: TGCGCCAGCTCGATGATCGAGGGACCCATAGTCTATGGCTACACCTTC.

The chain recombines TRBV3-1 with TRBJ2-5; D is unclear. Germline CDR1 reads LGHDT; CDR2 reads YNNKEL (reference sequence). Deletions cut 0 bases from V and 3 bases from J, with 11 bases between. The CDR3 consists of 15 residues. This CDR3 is CASSQEGRTEETQYF. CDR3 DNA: TGTGCCAGCAGCCAAGAAGGTCGGACGGAAGAGACCCAGTACTTC.

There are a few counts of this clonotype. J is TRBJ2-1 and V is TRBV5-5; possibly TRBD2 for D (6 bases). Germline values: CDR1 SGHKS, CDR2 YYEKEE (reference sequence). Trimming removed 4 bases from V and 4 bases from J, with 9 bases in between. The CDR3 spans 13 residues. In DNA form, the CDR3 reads TGTGCCAGCAGCCGCGGGGTATACAATGAGCAGTTCTTC. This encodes CASSRGVYNEQFF.

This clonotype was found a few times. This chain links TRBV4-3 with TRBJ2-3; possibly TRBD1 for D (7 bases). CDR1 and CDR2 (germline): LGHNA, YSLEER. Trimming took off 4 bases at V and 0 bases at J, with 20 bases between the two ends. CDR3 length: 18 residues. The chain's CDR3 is CASSLDARGRGSTDTQYF. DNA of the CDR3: TGCGCCAGCAGCCTTGACGCTAGGGGGCGGGGAAGCACAGATACGCAGTATTTT.

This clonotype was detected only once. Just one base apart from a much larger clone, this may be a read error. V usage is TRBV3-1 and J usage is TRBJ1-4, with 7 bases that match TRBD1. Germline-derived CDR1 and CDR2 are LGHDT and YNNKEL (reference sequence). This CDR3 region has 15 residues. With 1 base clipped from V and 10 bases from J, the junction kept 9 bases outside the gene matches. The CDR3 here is CASSQVDRDSRKLFF. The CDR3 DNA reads TGTGCCAGCAGCCAAGTCGACCGGGACAGCAGAAAACTGTTTTTT.

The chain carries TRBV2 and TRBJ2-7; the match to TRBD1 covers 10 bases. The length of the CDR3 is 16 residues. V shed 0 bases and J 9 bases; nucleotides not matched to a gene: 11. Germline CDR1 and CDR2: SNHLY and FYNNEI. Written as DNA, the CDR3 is TGTGCCAGCAGTGAAGCTCCCACGACAGGGGGCAACGGGCAGTACTTC. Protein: CASSEAPTTGGNGQYF.

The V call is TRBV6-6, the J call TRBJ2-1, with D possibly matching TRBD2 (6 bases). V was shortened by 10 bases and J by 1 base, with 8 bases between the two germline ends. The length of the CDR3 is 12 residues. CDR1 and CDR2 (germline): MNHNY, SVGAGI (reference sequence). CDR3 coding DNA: TGTGCCACCGGGAGATCCTACAATGAGCAGTTCTTC. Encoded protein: CATGRSYNEQFF.

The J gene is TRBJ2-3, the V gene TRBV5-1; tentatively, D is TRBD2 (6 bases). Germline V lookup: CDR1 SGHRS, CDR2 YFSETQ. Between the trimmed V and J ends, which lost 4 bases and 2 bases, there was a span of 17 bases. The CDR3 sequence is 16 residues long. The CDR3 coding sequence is TGCGCCAGCAGCCCAGGCGGGGCCGCACCCACAGATACGCAGTATTTT. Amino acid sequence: CASSPGGAAPTDTQYF. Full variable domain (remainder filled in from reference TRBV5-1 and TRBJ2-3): KAGVTQTPRYLIKTRGQQVTLSCSPISGHRSVSWYQQTPGQGLQFLFEYFSETQRNKGNFPGRFSGRQFSNSRSEMNVSTLELGDSALYLCASSPGGAAPTDTQYFGPGTRLTVL.

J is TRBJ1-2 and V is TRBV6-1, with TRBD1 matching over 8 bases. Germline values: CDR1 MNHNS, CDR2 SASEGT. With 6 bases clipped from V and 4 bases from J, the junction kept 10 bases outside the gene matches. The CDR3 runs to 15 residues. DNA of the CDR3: TGTGCCAGCAGGTCTTCAGGGGGCGCGGGCTATGGCTACACCTTC. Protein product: CASRSSGGAGYGYTF.

The CDR3 reads CASSRPSGVYNEQFF. Here the CDR3 DNA reads TGTGCCAGCAGCCGTCCTAGCGGCGTCTACAATGAGCAGTTCTTC. The chain recombines TRBV3-1 with TRBJ2-1, with 7 bases aligning to TRBD2. J was trimmed by 3 bases and V by 4 bases; bases with no gene match: 6. The germline V gene encodes CDR1 LGHDT and CDR2 YNNKEL (reference sequence). The CDR3 is made up of 15 amino acids.